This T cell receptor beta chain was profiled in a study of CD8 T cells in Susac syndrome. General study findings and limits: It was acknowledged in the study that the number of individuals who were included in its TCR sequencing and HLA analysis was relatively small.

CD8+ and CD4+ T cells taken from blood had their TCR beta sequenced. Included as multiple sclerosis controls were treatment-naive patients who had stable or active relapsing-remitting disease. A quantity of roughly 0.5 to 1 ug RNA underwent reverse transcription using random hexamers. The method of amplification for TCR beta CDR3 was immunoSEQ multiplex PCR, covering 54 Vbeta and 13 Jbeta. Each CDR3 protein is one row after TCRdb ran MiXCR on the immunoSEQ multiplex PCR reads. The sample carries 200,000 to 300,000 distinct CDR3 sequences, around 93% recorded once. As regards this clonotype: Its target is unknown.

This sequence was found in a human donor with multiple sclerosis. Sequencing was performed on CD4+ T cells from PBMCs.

The chain's CDR3 is CASSRLAGGVWDTGELFF. In DNA form, the CDR3 reads TGCGCCAGCAGCCGACTAGCGGGAGGCGTCTGGGACACCGGGGAGCTGTTTTTT. This chain links TRBV5-1 with TRBJ2-2; 13 bases map to TRBD2. V trimming: 4 bases; J trimming: 3 bases; junction bases outside the gene matches: 9. CDR1 and CDR2 from the germline V gene are SGHRS and YFSETQ. This CDR3 has 18 amino acids.